The rows below give T cell receptor beta chains drawn from one sample of a study of cytomegalovirus exposure and HLA in healthy donors. Only in-frame clones appear in the TCRdb table, and some are missing; sequencing was by immunoSEQ multiplex PCR. This sample carries over 150,000 clones, about 79% of them seen once, and the ten largest clones take more than 0.95%. Sample: PBMCs. All receptors come from a girl aged 2 to 10 in good health and CMV-seropositive. Both conserved end residues are part of each CDR3. The D gene is left open where the match is weak. Part of the rows lack a size; the others show once, few, many or a class for expanded clones.

d_gene	v_gene	abundance	j_gene	CDR3aa	CDR3nt
TRBD2	TRBV9	.	TRBJ2-3	CASTLGTSGLTDTQYF	TGTGCCAGCACACTCGGGACTAGCGGTCTCACAGATACGCAGTATTTT
TRBD1	TRBV30	.	TRBJ1-2	CAWSVLAGGYGYTF	TGTGCCTGGAGTGTACTGGCAGGGGGCTATGGCTACACCTTC
.	TRBV7-3	.	TRBJ2-1	CASSLIGDGSNEQFF	TGTGCCAGCAGCTTAATCGGGGATGGGTCCAATGAGCAGTTCTTC
TRBD1	TRBV19	.	TRBJ2-7	CASSIGATGVSYEQYF	TGTGCCAGTAGTATTGGCGCGACAGGGGTCTCCTACGAGCAGTACTTC
TRBD2	TRBV11-2	.	TRBJ2-3	CASSLLAGPTDTQYF	TGTGCCAGCAGTTTGCTAGCGGGCCCCACAGATACGCAGTATTTT
.	TRBV21-1	.	TRBJ1-5	CASSTGPRRDRLSQPQHF	TGTGCCAGCAGCACGGGACCCCGCCGGGACAGGTTGAGTCAGCCCCAGCATTTT
.	TRBV27	.	TRBJ1-5	CASSPSPWRDGGNQPQHF	TGTGCCAGCAGTCCCTCGCCTTGGAGGGATGGGGGCAATCAGCCCCAGCATTTT
TRBD1	TRBV9	.	TRBJ2-7	CASSVAGQGAGEQYF	TGTGCCAGCAGCGTAGCCGGACAGGGGGCGGGTGAGCAGTACTTC
.	TRBV11-2	.	TRBJ1-2	CASSPRQYGYTF	TGTGCCAGCAGCCCCAGACAGTATGGCTACACCTTC
TRBD2	TRBV10-2	once	TRBJ2-3	CASSEFNWASGITDTQYF	TGCGCCAGCAGTGAGTTTAATTGGGCTAGCGGGATCACAGATACGCAGTATTTT
TRBD2	TRBV5-1	.	TRBJ2-7	CASTPGGVEQYF	TGCGCCAGCACCCCGGGGGGGGTCGAGCAGTACTTC
.	TRBV7-9	.	TRBJ1-2	CASSSEGQFYGYTF	TGTGCCAGCAGCAGCGAAGGACAGTTCTATGGCTACACCTTC
.	TRBV4-2	few	TRBJ2-7	CASSQERLYEQYF	TGTGCCAGCAGCCAAGAGCGCCTCTACGAGCAGTACTTC
.	TRBV5-1	.	TRBJ1-1	CASSLEGAEAFF	TGCGCCAGCAGCTTGGAGGGGGCTGAAGCTTTCTTT